This TCR beta chain was retrieved from a study of control samples from healthy donors and cancer patients. Only in-frame clones appear in the TCRdb table, and some are missing; sequencing was by immunoSEQ multiplex PCR. The sample carries approximately 19,000 clones, approximately 80% recorded once. The CDR3 is 19 residues long. Germline CDR1 and CDR2: SGHTA and FQGNSA. V trimming: 2 bases; J trimming: 5 bases; junction bases outside the gene matches: 19. The gene calls are TRBV7-2 and TRBJ2-3; 7 positions agree with TRBD2. The sample comprised PBMCs. This receptor was taken from a woman in her seventies with lung cancer. CDR3 sequence (DNA): TGTGCCAGCAGCTTAACCTCCTCCCCGGGACTAAGGGCCCAAGATACGCAGTATTTT. It specifies CASSLTSSPGLRAQDTQYF. Filled out from reference TRBV7-2 and TRBJ2-3, the complete variable domain reads GAGVSQSPSNKVTEKGKDVELRCDPISGHTALYWYRQSLGQGLEFLIYFQGNSAPDKSGLPSDRFSAERTGGSVSTLTIQRTQQEDSAVYLCASSLTSSPGLRAQDTQYFGPGTRLTVL.